This entry lists 16 T cell receptor beta chains sequenced from one sample in a study of cytomegalovirus exposure and HLA in healthy donors. Primers included in the PCR were 60 Vbeta and 13 Jbeta primers. Data came from immunoSEQ multiplex PCR; TCRdb stores just in-frame clones and leaves some out. The table records more than 90,000 clones, 60% to 80% of them present only once. The sequenced sample consisted of PBMCs. The receptors were gathered from a female donor in good health and CMV-seronegative.

The chain combines TRBV9 with TRBJ1-4; D may be TRBD1 (5 bases). The CDR3 contains 16 residues. Germline CDR1 SGDLS, CDR2 YYNGEE. V was clipped by 0 bases and J by 7 bases, with 16 bases between them. CDR3 sequence: CASSVGLTGGSEKLFF. Written as DNA, the CDR3 is TGTGCCAGCAGCGTAGGGCTGACTGGGGGGAGTGAAAAACTGTTTTTT.

The chain carries TRBV5-1 and TRBJ2-1; 9 bases align to TRBD1. The CDR3 runs 14 residues. Germline CDR1 and CDR2: SGHRS and YFSETQ. After removal of 3 bases from V and 5 bases from J, the junction contained 3 bases not matched to a gene. DNA of the CDR3: TGCGCCAGCAGCTCGGGACAGGGCGACAATGAGCAGTTCTTC. It codes for CASSSGQGDNEQFF.

The genes are TRBV29-1 and TRBJ1-2; D is unclear. CDR1 is SQVTM, CDR2 ANQGSEA, per germline. The CDR3 has 14 residues. V was cut by 0 bases and J by 2 bases, with 10 bases left in between. The CDR3 bases are TGCAGCGTTGAAGATGGATGGGCAAACTATGGCTACACCTTC. This encodes CSVEDGWANYGYTF.

The J gene is TRBJ1-1, the V gene TRBV5-1; possible D gene TRBD1, 6 bases. The CDR3 has 13 amino acids. V was cut by 3 bases and J by 0 bases, with 6 bases left in between. Germline V gene sequence: CDR1 SGHRS, CDR2 YFSETQ. The CDR3 coding sequence is TGCGCCAGCAGCTCAGGGGTGAACACTGAAGCTTTCTTT. Protein: CASSSGVNTEAFF.

This clone was seen only a few times. This chain connects TRBV28 to TRBJ2-5, with 7 bases fitting TRBD1. This CDR3 spans 13 amino acids. V was clipped by 8 bases and J by 1 base; unmatched bases: 4. From germline, CDR1 is MDHEN and CDR2 SYDVKM. Here the CDR3 DNA reads TGTGCCAGCTTCGGGACAGCCCAAGAGACCCAGTACTTC. It codes for CASFGTAQETQYF.

V and J are TRBV7-9 and TRBJ1-5, with 9 positions matching TRBD1. CDR1 SEHNR and CDR2 FQNEAQ come from the germline V gene (reference sequence). The CDR3 sequence is 17 residues long. V dropped 5 bases and J dropped 1; count of bases not matched to a gene: 9. The CDR3 loop is CASSPGTGYGSNQPQHF. DNA for the CDR3: TGTGCCAGCAGCCCAGGGACAGGGTATGGGAGCAATCAGCCCCAGCATTTT.

The rearrangement uses TRBV2 and TRBJ1-6; 9 bases are shared with TRBD1. V lost 6 bases to trimming and J lost 0 bases; unmatched junction nucleotides: 6. This CDR3 has 17 residues. CDR1 is SNHLY, CDR2 FYNNEI, per germline. The CDR3 sequence: CASSGTGPSSYNSPLHF. The CDR3 DNA is TGTGCCAGCAGCGGGACAGGGCCGAGCTCCTATAATTCACCCCTCCACTTT.

The rearrangement joins TRBV19 to TRBJ1-2; TRBD1 agrees at 8 bases. This CDR3 is built from 16 residues. Germline trimming cut 6 bases from V and 8 bases from J; bases unmatched to any gene: 17. CDR1 is LNHDA and CDR2 is SQIVND in the germline V gene (reference sequence). The CDR3 protein is CASRTGTSGGTSGYTF. DNA for the CDR3: TGTGCCAGTAGGACTGGGACATCAGGGGGCACCTCCGGCTACACCTTC.

The chain employs TRBV9 and TRBJ2-7; 10 nucleotides match TRBD2. J was trimmed by 5 bases and V by 1 base; bases with no gene match: 6. Germline values: CDR1 SGDLS, CDR2 YYNGEE. The length of the CDR3 is 15 residues. The CDR3 region is CASSVSSGSGNEQYF. The CDR3 DNA sequence: TGTGCCAGCAGCGTATCTAGCGGGAGCGGCAACGAGCAGTACTTC. The complete variable domain, with remaining parts taken from reference TRBV9 and TRBJ2-7, reads DSGVTQTPKHLITATGQRVTLRCSPRSGDLSVYWYQQSLDQGLQFLIQYYNGEERAKGNILERFSAQQFPDLHSELNLSSLELGDSALYFCASSVSSGSGNEQYFGPGTRLTVT.

This clone has a handful of counts. J is TRBJ1-5 and V is TRBV6-5; 8 bases are a match to TRBD1. The CDR3 contains 12 residues. The V gene end was trimmed by 8 bases and the J gene end by 5 bases; junction bases not matched to a gene: 2. Germline V gene sequence: CDR1 MNHEY, CDR2 SVGAGI. The DNA for the CDR3 is TGTGCCAGCCACAGGGGGGATCAGCCCCAGCATTTT. It codes for CASHRGDQPQHF.

CDR3 region: CAISEGITGGNEKLFF. CDR3 DNA sequence: TGTGCCATCAGTGAGGGGATCACAGGGGGCAATGAAAAACTGTTTTTT. The V and J genes are TRBV10-3 and TRBJ1-4, with 9 nucleotides matching TRBD1. J was trimmed by 5 bases and V by 2 bases; bases with no gene match: 6. CDR3 size: 16 residues. The germline V gene has CDR1 ENHRY and CDR2 SYGVKD.

V usage is TRBV19 and J usage is TRBJ1-2; 10 bases fit TRBD1. With V trimmed by 1 base and J by 8 bases, 10 bases remained unmatched. Germline CDR1 and CDR2: LNHDA and SQIVND (reference sequence). This CDR3 spans 16 amino acids. CDR3 in DNA: TGTGCCAGTAGTATAGGCCCGGGACAGGGGTATGTCGGCTACACCTTC. Protein product: CASSIGPGQGYVGYTF.

This clone was seen only a few times. The chain carries TRBV9 and TRBJ2-3; D may be TRBD2 (6 bases). CDR3 size: 16 residues. The V end lost 4 bases, the J end lost 0 bases, and 15 bases lay between the germline ends. CDR1 is SGDLS, CDR2 YYNGEE, per germline. The CDR3 loop reads CASSSRSGSSTDTQYF. DNA for the CDR3: TGTGCCAGCAGCTCTCGTAGCGGTTCTAGCACAGATACGCAGTATTTT.

This clone was found once. The chain carries TRBV23-1 and TRBJ1-5; unclear D gene. TRBV23-1 is filed as an ORF, its function uncertain. Trimming removed 2 bases from V and 0 bases from J, with 8 bases in between. This CDR3 is built from 15 residues. The CDR3 nucleotides are TGCGCCAGCAGTCAAGGGAGGTATAGCAATCAGCCCCAGCATTTT. This codes for CASSQGRYSNQPQHF.

V gene TRBV7-3 combines with J gene TRBJ2-1; D is possibly TRBD2 (6 bases). Trimming took 3 bases from V and 5 from J, leaving 14 bases between them. This CDR3 is 15 amino acids long. Germline V gene lookup returns CDR1 SGHTA and CDR2 FQGTGA. CDR3 region: CASSLTSSANNEQFF. The CDR3, as DNA: TGTGCCAGCAGCTTGACTAGTTCGGCCAACAATGAGCAGTTCTTC.

J is TRBJ2-7 and V is TRBV7-9, with 7 bases lining up with TRBD1. There are 17 residues in the CDR3. J was trimmed by 1 base and V by 1 base; bases with no gene match: 10. Germline V gene data show CDR1 as SEHNR and CDR2 as FQNEAQ (reference sequence). The CDR3 DNA reads as TGTGCCAGCAGCTTAGGTTACCGACAGGGAAGGTCCTACGAGCAGTACTTC. As protein: CASSLGYRQGRSYEQYF.